This T cell receptor (beta chain) originates from a study of T cell responses to AZD1222 COVID-19 vaccine. Points from the study as a whole: The study identified only five to seven AZD1222 recipients as seropositive at baseline.

Generated by immunoSEQ multiplex PCR, the TCRdb table keeps only in-frame clones and is missing some. The data show about 150,000 clones, roughly 90% seen once. J lost 7 bases, V lost 1 base, and 3 bases had no gene match. Germline values: CDR1 SGHTA, CDR2 FQGTGA. This CDR3 region has 13 residues. As to this clone: Its specificity is unknown.

The receptor was isolated from an adult in good health. The source was peripheral blood, collected on day 0 of AZD1222 vaccination. The rearrangement uses TRBV7-3 and TRBJ1-2; 7 positions match TRBD1. In DNA, the CDR3 is TGTGCCAGCAGCTTAAGCCAGGGGGGTGGCTACACCTTC. Translating gives CASSLSQGGGYTF.